This TCR beta chain was identified during a study of long-term antiretroviral therapy in people with HIV. This CDR3 region has 14 residues. Per germline, CDR1 SGHDT and CDR2 YYEEEE. J gave up 3 bases and V 2 bases, and 3 bases lay outside the gene matches. Researchers report immunoSEQ v3.0 was run at survey level. Produced via immunoSEQ multiplex PCR; TCRdb's table is partial and in-frame only. The table shows over 20,000 clones, with around 83% occurring only once. This rearrangement joins TRBV5-6 to TRBJ1-2, with 8 positions matching TRBD1. The TCR comes from a man aged 18 to 35 with HIV. The material sequenced was unsorted PBMCs, taken 3 years after starting antiretroviral therapy. CDR3: CASSFDRGYYGYTF. The CDR3 DNA follows: TGTGCCAGCAGCTTTGACAGGGGTTACTATGGCTACACCTTC.